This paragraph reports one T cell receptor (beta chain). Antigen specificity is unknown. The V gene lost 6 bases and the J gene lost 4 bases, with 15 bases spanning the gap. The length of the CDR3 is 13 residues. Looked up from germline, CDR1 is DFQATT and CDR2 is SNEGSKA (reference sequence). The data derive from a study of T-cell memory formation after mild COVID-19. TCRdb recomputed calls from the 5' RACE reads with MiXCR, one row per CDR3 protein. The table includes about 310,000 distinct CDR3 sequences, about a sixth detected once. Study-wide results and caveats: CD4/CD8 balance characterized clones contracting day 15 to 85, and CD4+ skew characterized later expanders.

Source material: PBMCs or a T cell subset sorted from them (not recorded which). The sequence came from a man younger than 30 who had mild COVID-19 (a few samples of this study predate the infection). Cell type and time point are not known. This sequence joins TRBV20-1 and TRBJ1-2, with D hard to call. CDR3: CSASLFHLYGYTF. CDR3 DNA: TGCAGTGCCTCCCTCTTCCACCTCTATGGCTACACCTTC.